This is a list of T cell receptor beta chains from one sample in a study of T cell responses to AZD1222 COVID-19 vaccine. The protocol was immunoSEQ multiplex PCR, while the TCRdb copy is restricted to in-frame clones and leaves out a portion. The table records about 120,000 clones, roughly 85% of them present only once. Source: peripheral blood, taken on day 0 of AZD1222 vaccination. The receptor source for this set is an adult in good health. Each CDR3 is given with its conserved first and last residue.

cdr3_aa: CASSLNIWGQGSITEAFF
v_call: TRBV11-3
j_call: TRBJ1-1

cdr3_aa: CAWSVQGSAPLHF
v_call: TRBV30
j_call: TRBJ1-6

cdr3_aa: CASSDRISGYTF
v_call: TRBV5-4
j_call: TRBJ1-2

cdr3_aa: CASSLGAGYEQYF
v_call: TRBV11-1
j_call: TRBJ2-7

cdr3_aa: CASSLRTGRPSGANVLTF
v_call: TRBV7-3
j_call: TRBJ2-6

cdr3_aa: CASSARLQGSSGNTIYF
v_call: TRBV7-6
j_call: TRBJ1-3

cdr3_aa: CASSPDRLVSPLHF
v_call: TRBV2
j_call: TRBJ1-6

cdr3_aa: CASTSQRGGRETQYF
v_call: TRBV5-4
j_call: TRBJ2-5

cdr3_aa: CASRGTGAYNEQFF
v_call: TRBV9
j_call: TRBJ2-1

cdr3_aa: CASSQVATGGYEQYF
v_call: TRBV4-1
j_call: TRBJ2-7

cdr3_aa: CASSLGQPDNSPLHF
v_call: TRBV6-5
j_call: TRBJ1-6

cdr3_aa: CASSTGYGYTF
v_call: TRBV11-1
j_call: TRBJ1-2

cdr3_aa: CSASGARGNQPQHF
v_call: TRBV20-1
j_call: TRBJ1-5

cdr3_aa: CASSLDPTGFVGETQYF
v_call: TRBV11-2
j_call: TRBJ2-5

cdr3_aa: CASKAGPYEQYF
v_call: TRBV11-2
j_call: TRBJ2-7

cdr3_aa: CSATGSGGYTF
v_call: TRBV20-1
j_call: TRBJ1-2

cdr3_aa: CASSQVRLDYNEQFF
v_call: TRBV4-1
j_call: TRBJ2-1

cdr3_aa: CSVPSGGGISYNEQFF
v_call: TRBV29-1
j_call: TRBJ2-1

cdr3_aa: CASSGQGWGYTF
v_call: TRBV11-3
j_call: TRBJ1-2

cdr3_aa: CAISDTGGGASDEQYF
v_call: TRBV10-3
j_call: TRBJ2-7

cdr3_aa: CASSEWGRDGELFF
v_call: TRBV25-1
j_call: TRBJ2-2

cdr3_aa: CASSDYEQYF
v_call: TRBV2
j_call: TRBJ2-7